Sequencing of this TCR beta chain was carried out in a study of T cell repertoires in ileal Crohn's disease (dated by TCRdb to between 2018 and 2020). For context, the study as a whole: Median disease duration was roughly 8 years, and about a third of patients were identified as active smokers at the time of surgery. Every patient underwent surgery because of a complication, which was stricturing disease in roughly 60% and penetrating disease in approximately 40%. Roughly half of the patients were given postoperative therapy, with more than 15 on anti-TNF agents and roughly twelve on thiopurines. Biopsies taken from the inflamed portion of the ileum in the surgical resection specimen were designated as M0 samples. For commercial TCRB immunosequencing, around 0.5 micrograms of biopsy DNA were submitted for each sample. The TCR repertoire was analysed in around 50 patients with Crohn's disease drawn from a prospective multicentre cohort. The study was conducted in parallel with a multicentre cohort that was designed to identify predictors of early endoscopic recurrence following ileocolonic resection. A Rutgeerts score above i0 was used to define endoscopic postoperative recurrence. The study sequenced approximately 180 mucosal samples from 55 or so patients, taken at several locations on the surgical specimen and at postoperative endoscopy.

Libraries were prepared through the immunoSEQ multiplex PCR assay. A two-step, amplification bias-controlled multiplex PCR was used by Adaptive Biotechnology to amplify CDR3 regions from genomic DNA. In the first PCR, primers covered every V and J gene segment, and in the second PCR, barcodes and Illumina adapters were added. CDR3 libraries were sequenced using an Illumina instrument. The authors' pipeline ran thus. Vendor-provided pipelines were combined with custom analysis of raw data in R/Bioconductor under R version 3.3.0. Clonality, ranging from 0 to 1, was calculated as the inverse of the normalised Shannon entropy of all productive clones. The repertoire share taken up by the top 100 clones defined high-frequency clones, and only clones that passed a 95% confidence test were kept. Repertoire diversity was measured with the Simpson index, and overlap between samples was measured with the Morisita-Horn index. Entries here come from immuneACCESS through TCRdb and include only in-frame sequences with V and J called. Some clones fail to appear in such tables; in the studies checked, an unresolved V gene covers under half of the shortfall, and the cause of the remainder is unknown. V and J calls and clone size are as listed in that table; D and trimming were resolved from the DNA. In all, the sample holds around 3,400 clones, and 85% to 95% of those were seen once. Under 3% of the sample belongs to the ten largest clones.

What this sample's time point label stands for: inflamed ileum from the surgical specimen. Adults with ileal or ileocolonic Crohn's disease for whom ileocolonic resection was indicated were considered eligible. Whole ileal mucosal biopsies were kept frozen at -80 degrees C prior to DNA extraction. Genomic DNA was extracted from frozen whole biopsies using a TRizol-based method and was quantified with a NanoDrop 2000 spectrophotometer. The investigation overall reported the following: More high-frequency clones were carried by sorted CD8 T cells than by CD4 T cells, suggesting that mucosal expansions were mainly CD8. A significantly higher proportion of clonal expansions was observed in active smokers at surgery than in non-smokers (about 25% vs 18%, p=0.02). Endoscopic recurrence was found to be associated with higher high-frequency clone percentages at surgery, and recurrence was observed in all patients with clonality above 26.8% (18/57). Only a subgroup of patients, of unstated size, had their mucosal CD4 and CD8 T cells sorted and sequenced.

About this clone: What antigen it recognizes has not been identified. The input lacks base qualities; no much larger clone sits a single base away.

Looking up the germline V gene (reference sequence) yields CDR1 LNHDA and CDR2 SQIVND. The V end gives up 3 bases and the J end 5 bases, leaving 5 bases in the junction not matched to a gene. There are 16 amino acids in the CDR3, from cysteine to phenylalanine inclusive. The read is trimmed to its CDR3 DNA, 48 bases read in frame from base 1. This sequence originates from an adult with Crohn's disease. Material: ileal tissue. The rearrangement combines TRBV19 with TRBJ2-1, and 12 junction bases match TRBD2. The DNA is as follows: TGTGCCAGTAGTATTCTAGCGGGGGGGCTAGACAATGAGCAGTTCTTC. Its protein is CASSILAGGLDNEQFF.